These T cell receptor beta chains were read from a single sample in a study of cytomegalovirus exposure and HLA in healthy donors. Sequencing was performed with immunoSEQ multiplex PCR; in TCRdb, only in-frame clones are kept and a portion is missing. The sample lists about 140,000 clones, almost 85% occurring once. The sample taken for sequencing was PBMCs. The receptors stem from a man between 18 and 29 years old in good health and CMV-seropositive. Each CDR3 is given with its conserved first and last residue. A D gene is named only where the DNA matches it firmly. Size is omitted from some rows. Given values are once, few, many or a class for expanded clones.

J,size,V,D,length,DNA,CDR3
TRBJ2-1,.,TRBV27,TRBD2,16,TGTGCCAGCAGTTTGACACTAGCGGGATTAGTGGATGAGCAGTTCTTC,CASSLTLAGLVDEQFF
TRBJ2-1,.,TRBV25-1,.,16,TGTGCCAGCAGTGAGCAGGGGAGCGCGGTTGTAAATGAGCAGTTCTTC,CASSEQGSAVVNEQFF
TRBJ2-7,.,TRBV19,.,15,TGTGCCAGTAGTCGTCCGGACAGTATTCCCTACGAGCAGTACTTC,CASSRPDSIPYEQYF
TRBJ2-2,.,TRBV6-5,TRBD2,15,TGTGCCAGCAGTATATCGACTAGCCCCACCGGGGAGCTGTTTTTT,CASSISTSPTGELFF
TRBJ2-3,.,TRBV19,.,14,TGTGCCAGTAGCCGCGAGCGGATCACAGATACGCAGTATTTT,CASSRERITDTQYF
TRBJ2-1,.,TRBV6-4,.,15,TGTGCCAGCAGTTTACAGGGAGCTTCCTACAATGAGCAGTTCTTC,CASSLQGASYNEQFF
TRBJ1-1,.,TRBV5-1,.,18,TGCGCCAGCAGCTTGGGATTTACAGGGATTGATGCGAACACTGAAGCTTTCTTT,CASSLGFTGIDANTEAFF
TRBJ2-7,.,TRBV18,TRBD1,15,TGTGCCAGCTCACCACCCAGGACAGGGGTTAACGAGCAGTACTTC,CASSPPRTGVNEQYF
TRBJ2-1,.,TRBV7-9,TRBD1,12,TGTGCCAGCAGCCCGACAGGGGTTGAGCAGTTCTTC,CASSPTGVEQFF
TRBJ1-5,.,TRBV19,.,13,TGTGCCAGTAGTATGACAGTTCCTCAGCCCCAGCATTTT,CASSMTVPQPQHF
TRBJ2-7,.,TRBV7-9,TRBD1,15,TGTGCCAGCAGCTTAGAACAGGGGGTCGGCTACGAGCAGTACTTC,CASSLEQGVGYEQYF
TRBJ1-2,.,TRBV6-1,TRBD1,17,TGTGCCAGCAGTGAAAAGGTCAGGGGGATGGATAACTATGGCTACACCTTC,CASSEKVRGMDNYGYTF
TRBJ2-1,.,TRBV5-1,TRBD2,15,TGCGCCAGCAGCCCCGACGGGAGGGCTTACAATGAGCAGTTCTTC,CASSPDGRAYNEQFF
TRBJ2-3,.,TRBV7-8,TRBD2,19,TGTGCCAGCAGCTTAGGGCGGGGGGGGGTGGGGGAGGGCACAGATACGCAGTATTTT,CASSLGRGGVGEGTDTQYF
TRBJ1-1,.,TRBV10-3,.,13,TGTGCCATCAGTGCCTCGTTGAACACTGAAGCTTTCTTT,CAISASLNTEAFF
TRBJ1-2,.,TRBV27,TRBD1,14,TGTGCCAGCAGTTTATCAGGGGGCTACTATGGCTACACCTTC,CASSLSGGYYGYTF
TRBJ1-1,.,TRBV30,.,13,TGTGCCTGGATTACGGGTGTTCACACTGAAGCTTTCTTT,CAWITGVHTEAFF
TRBJ1-2,.,TRBV2,.,13,TGTGCCAGCAGCATGTCAGGGTTTGATGGCTACACCTTC,CASSMSGFDGYTF
TRBJ2-2,.,TRBV6-1,.,14,TGTGCCAGCCCCGAAGGTGGGGGGACCGGGGAGCTGTTTTTT,CASPEGGGTGELFF
TRBJ2-7,.,TRBV5-6,TRBD1,15,TGTGCCAGCAGGGCCAAGGGACAGGGCTCCAACGAGCAGTACTTC,CASRAKGQGSNEQYF
TRBJ1-1,.,TRBV28,TRBD1,13,TGTGCCAGCAGCCGACAGGGGAACACTGAAGCTTTCTTT,CASSRQGNTEAFF
TRBJ2-5,.,TRBV7-3,TRBD2,13,TGTGCCAGCGGCAAAGCGGGGCAAGAGACCCAGTACTTC,CASGKAGQETQYF
TRBJ1-3,.,TRBV30,.,15,TGTGCCTGGATTTTACAGGCGAGCTCTGGAAACACCATATATTTT,CAWILQASSGNTIYF
TRBJ1-2,.,TRBV28,.,13,TGTGCCAGCAGTTTGGGCAGATCCTATGGCTACACCTTC,CASSLGRSYGYTF
TRBJ2-7,.,TRBV10-1,.,14,TGCGCCAGCAGGGACAGCACCAGCTCCTACGAGCAGTACTTC,CASRDSTSSYEQYF
TRBJ2-3,.,TRBV2,.,14,TGTGCCAGCAGTGAAGATCAGGGGATAGATACGCAGTATTTT,CASSEDQGIDTQYF
TRBJ2-1,.,TRBV11-2,TRBD2,16,TGTGCCAGCAGCATCGGACTAGAAGGTACCTACAATGAGCAGTTCTTC,CASSIGLEGTYNEQFF
TRBJ1-3,.,TRBV13,TRBD1,15,TGTGCCAGCAGCTTAGAGGGGGCTTCTGGAAACACCATATATTTT,CASSLEGASGNTIYF
TRBJ1-1,once,TRBV6-5,.,12,TGTGCCAGCAGTTATGACGGGTATGAAGCTTTCTTT,CASSYDGYEAFF
TRBJ1-1,.,TRBV6-5,.,15,TGTGCCAGCAGTTACTCGGCCGACGGGTACACTGAAGCTTTCTTT,CASSYSADGYTEAFF
TRBJ2-1,.,TRBV6-4,TRBD2,18,TGTGCCAGCAGCGCAGGACTAGCGTCCCGACCTTCCTACAATGAGCAGTTCTTC,CASSAGLASRPSYNEQFF
TRBJ1-1,.,TRBV5-1,.,16,TGCGCCAGCAGCTTGGCCGGGGGGCTCATGAACACTGAAGCTTTCTTT,CASSLAGGLMNTEAFF
TRBJ1-1,.,TRBV6-5,.,13,TGTGCCAGCAAACCCCGGAGGAACACTGAAGCTTTCTTT,CASKPRRNTEAFF
TRBJ2-3,.,TRBV19,.,14,TGTGCCAGTAGTATTTCTCGTGGCACAGATACGCAGTATTTT,CASSISRGTDTQYF
TRBJ2-7,.,TRBV7-2,.,16,TGTGCCAGCAGTTACTACAACGGCGGGGTGCTCCGGGAGCAGTACTTC,CASSYYNGGVLREQYF
TRBJ1-4,few,TRBV6-4,TRBD1,15,TGTGCCAGCAGTGACCGGACAGGGGGCGACGAAAAACTGTTTTTT,CASSDRTGGDEKLFF
TRBJ1-2,.,TRBV5-8,TRBD1,19,TGTGCCAGCAGCCACCGGGGGAGATTCCAGGGGGCCGGAAACTATGGCTACACCTTC,CASSHRGRFQGAGNYGYTF
TRBJ2-7,.,TRBV14,.,14,TGTGCCAGCAGCCAGCCGGGAAGTCCCTACGAGCAGTACTTC,CASSQPGSPYEQYF
TRBJ2-1,.,TRBV6-4,.,14,TGTGCCAGCGCCGGGACTTCCCTAAGCGGTGAGCAGTTCTTC,CASAGTSLSGEQFF
TRBJ1-2,.,TRBV6-5,.,11,TGTGCCAGCAGTCAGGGATATGGCTACACCTTC,CASSQGYGYTF
TRBJ2-3,.,TRBV4-1,.,14,TGCGCCAGCGCCCGGGGACTGGGCACAGATACGCAGTATTTT,CASARGLGTDTQYF
TRBJ1-1,.,TRBV29-1,.,13,TGCAGCGCTAGACAGGACATGAACACTGAAGCTTTCTTT,CSARQDMNTEAFF
TRBJ2-7,few,TRBV30,TRBD1,16,TGTGCCTGGACCTACGGGGCGGGGACAGGGGGCTACGAGCAGTACTTC,CAWTYGAGTGGYEQYF
TRBJ1-2,.,TRBV9,TRBD1,13,TGTGCCAGCAGCGCCCGACAGGGCGGGGGCTACACCTTC,CASSARQGGGYTF
TRBJ2-6,once,TRBV28,.,17,TGTGCCAGCAGTTCGACACGAACCTCCTCTGGGGCCAACGTCCTGACTTTC,CASSSTRTSSGANVLTF
TRBJ1-1,.,TRBV19,TRBD1,14,TGTGCCAGTAGTCACAGGGGCGCGGACACTGAAGCTTTCTTT,CASSHRGADTEAFF
TRBJ2-1,.,TRBV7-9,TRBD2,17,TGTGCCAGCAGCATCGGTAGCGGGAGGGCGAAGGTCAATGAGCAGTTCTTC,CASSIGSGRAKVNEQFF
TRBJ1-2,.,TRBV19,.,12,TGTGCCAGTAGTATGACAGAACATGGCTACACCTTC,CASSMTEHGYTF